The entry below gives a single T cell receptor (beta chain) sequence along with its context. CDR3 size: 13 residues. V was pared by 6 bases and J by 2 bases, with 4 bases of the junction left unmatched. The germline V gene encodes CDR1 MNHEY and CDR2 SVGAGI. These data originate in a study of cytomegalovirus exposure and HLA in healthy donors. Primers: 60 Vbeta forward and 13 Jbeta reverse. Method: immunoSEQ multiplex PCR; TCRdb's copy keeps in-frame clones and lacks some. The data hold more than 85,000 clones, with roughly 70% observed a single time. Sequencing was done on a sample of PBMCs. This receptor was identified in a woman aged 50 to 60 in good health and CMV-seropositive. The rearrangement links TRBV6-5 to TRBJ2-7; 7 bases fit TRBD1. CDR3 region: CASRRGQTYEQYF. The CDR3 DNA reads TGTGCCAGCAGAAGGGGACAGACCTACGAGCAGTACTTC.